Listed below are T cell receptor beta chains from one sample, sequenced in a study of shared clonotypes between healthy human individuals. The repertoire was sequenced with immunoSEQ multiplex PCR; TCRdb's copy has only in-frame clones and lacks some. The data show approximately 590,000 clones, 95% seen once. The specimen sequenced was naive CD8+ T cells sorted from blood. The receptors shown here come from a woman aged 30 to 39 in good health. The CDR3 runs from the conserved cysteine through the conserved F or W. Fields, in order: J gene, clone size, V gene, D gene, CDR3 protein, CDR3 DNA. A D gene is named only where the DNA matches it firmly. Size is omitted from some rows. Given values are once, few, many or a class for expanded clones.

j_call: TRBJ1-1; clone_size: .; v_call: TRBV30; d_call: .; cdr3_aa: CAWSVGANTEAFF; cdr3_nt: TGTGCCTGGAGTGTTGGGGCAAACACTGAAGCTTTCTTT
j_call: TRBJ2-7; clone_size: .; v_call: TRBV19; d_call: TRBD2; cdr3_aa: CASSTTSGRALEQYF; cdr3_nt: TGTGCCAGTAGTACGACTAGCGGGAGGGCCCTCGAGCAGTACTTC
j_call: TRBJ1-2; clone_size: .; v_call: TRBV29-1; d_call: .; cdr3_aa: CSVEREDRQHGYTF; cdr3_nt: TGCAGCGTTGAAAGGGAAGACAGGCAGCATGGCTACACCTTC
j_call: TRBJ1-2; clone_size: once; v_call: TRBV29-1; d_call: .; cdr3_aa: CSAVSEGNYGYTF; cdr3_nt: TGCAGCGCCGTCAGCGAGGGAAACTATGGCTACACCTTC
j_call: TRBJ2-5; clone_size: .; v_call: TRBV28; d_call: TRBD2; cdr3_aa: CASSLSGGRETQYF; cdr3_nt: TGTGCCAGCAGTTTATCGGGGGGGCGAGAGACCCAGTACTTC
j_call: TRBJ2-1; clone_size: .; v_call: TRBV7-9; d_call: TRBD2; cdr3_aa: CASSLILADNEQFF; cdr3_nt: TGTGCCAGCAGCTTAATCCTAGCGGACAATGAGCAGTTCTTC
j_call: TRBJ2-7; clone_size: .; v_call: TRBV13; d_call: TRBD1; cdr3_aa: CASSWTGAPYEQYF; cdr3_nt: TGTGCCAGCAGCTGGACAGGGGCTCCCTACGAGCAGTACTTC
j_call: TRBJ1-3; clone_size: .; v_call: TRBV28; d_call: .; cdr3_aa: CASSFWLDSLRGGNTIYF; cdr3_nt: TGTGCCAGCAGTTTCTGGTTGGACAGCCTGAGAGGTGGAAACACCATATATTTT
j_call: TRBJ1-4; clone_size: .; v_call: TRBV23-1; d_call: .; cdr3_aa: CASSQSGRKNEKLFF; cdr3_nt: TGCGCCAGCAGTCAATCAGGGCGGAAAAATGAAAAACTGTTTTTT
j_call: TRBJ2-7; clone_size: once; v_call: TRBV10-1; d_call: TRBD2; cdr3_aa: CASSPSGVYEQYF; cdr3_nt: TGCGCCAGCAGCCCTAGCGGAGTCTACGAGCAGTATTTC
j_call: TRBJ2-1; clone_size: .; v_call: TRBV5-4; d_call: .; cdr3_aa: CASSLSGSSSDEQFF; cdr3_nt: TGTGCCAGCAGCTTGTCCGGGAGTAGTTCCGATGAGCAGTTCTTC
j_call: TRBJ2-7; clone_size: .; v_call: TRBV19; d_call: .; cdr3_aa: CASSITGAGMFEQYF; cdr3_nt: TGTGCCAGTAGTATCACAGGTGCGGGGATGTTCGAGCAGTACTTC
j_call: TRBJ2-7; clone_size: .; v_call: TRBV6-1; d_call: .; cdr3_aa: CASSGLAYEQYF; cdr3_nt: TGTGCCAGCAGTGGACTAGCCTACGAGCAGTACTTC
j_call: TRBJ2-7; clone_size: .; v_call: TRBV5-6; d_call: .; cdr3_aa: CASSLSERVYEQYF; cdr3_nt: TGTGCCAGCAGCCTGTCAGAACGGGTTTACGAGCAGTACTTC
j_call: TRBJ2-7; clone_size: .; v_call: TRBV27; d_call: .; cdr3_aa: CASSLRGPTYEQYF; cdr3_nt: TGTGCCAGCAGTTTACGCGGGCCAACCTACGAGCAGTACTTC
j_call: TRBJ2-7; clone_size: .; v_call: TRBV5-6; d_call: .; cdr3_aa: CASSFQGSSYEQYF; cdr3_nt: TGTGCCAGCAGCTTTCAAGGGTCCTCCTACGAGCAGTACTTC